This is a list of T cell receptor beta chains from one sample in a study of T cell responses to AZD1222 COVID-19 vaccine. Method: immunoSEQ multiplex PCR; TCRdb's copy keeps in-frame clones and lacks some. The table records more than 85,000 clones, 82% of them present only once. The sequencing here drew on peripheral blood, taken on day 0 of AZD1222 vaccination. The source is an adult in good health. The CDR3 runs from the conserved cysteine through the conserved F or W. D genes are given only for firm matches.

V gene: TRBV7-6
J gene: TRBJ1-3
D gene: -
CDR3 DNA: TGTGCCAGCAGGAGAGACTCTGGAAACACCATATATTTT
CDR3 protein: CASRRDSGNTIYF

V gene: TRBV6-6
J gene: TRBJ2-2
D gene: -
CDR3 DNA: TGTGCCAGCAGTTCGACCTCGGTATCCACCGGGGAGCTGTTTTTT
CDR3 protein: CASSSTSVSTGELFF

V gene: TRBV9
J gene: TRBJ1-2
D gene: -
CDR3 DNA: TGTGCCAGCAGCGTAGGGGACTATTTAGGGGGCTACACCTTC
CDR3 protein: CASSVGDYLGGYTF

V gene: TRBV30
J gene: TRBJ1-5
D gene: -
CDR3 DNA: TGTGCCTGGAGTTCTTCTCGGACCCGGGCAAGCAATCAGCCCCAGCATTTT
CDR3 protein: CAWSSSRTRASNQPQHF

V gene: TRBV6-5
J gene: TRBJ2-1
D gene: TRBD2
CDR3 DNA: TGTGCCAGCAGTCCGCTAGCGGGGGATTACAATGAGCAGTTCTTC
CDR3 protein: CASSPLAGDYNEQFF

V gene: TRBV5-6
J gene: TRBJ1-1
D gene: -
CDR3 DNA: TGTGCCAGCAGCTTGGGCACGAACACTGAAGCTTTCTTT
CDR3 protein: CASSLGTNTEAFF

V gene: TRBV4-3
J gene: TRBJ1-6
D gene: -
CDR3 DNA: TGCGCCAGCAGCCAAGATAGGGCGGGAATGGGTTCACCCCTCCACTTT
CDR3 protein: CASSQDRAGMGSPLHF

V gene: TRBV14
J gene: TRBJ1-1
D gene: TRBD1
CDR3 DNA: TGTGCCAGCAGCCAAGATCCCACAGGGGGCAAAGCTTTCTTT
CDR3 protein: CASSQDPTGGKAFF

V gene: TRBV7-9
J gene: TRBJ1-6
D gene: -
CDR3 DNA: TGTGCCAGCAGCAATCAGGGGTTTAATTCACCCCTCCACTTT
CDR3 protein: CASSNQGFNSPLHF

V gene: TRBV5-1
J gene: TRBJ2-2
D gene: TRBD1
CDR3 DNA: TGCGCCAGCAGCTTGGGACAGGGGTACGGGGAGCTGTTTTTT
CDR3 protein: CASSLGQGYGELFF

V gene: TRBV15
J gene: TRBJ2-7
D gene: TRBD1
CDR3 DNA: TGTGCCACCAGCAGAGATCCGAGACAGGGTACCAACGAGCAGTACTTC
CDR3 protein: CATSRDPRQGTNEQYF

V gene: TRBV18
J gene: TRBJ1-1
D gene: -
CDR3 DNA: TGTGCCAGCTTCACCAGCGGGGTTCGAGCTTTCTTT
CDR3 protein: CASFTSGVRAFF

V gene: TRBV5-6
J gene: TRBJ1-3
D gene: -
CDR3 DNA: TGTGCCAGCAGCCCCAAGGGATCTGGAAACACCATATATTTT
CDR3 protein: CASSPKGSGNTIYF

V gene: TRBV3-1/TRBV3-2
J gene: TRBJ2-5
D gene: -
CDR3 DNA: TGTGCCAGCAGCCAAGGGCACAGGCAGGAGACCCAGTACTTC
CDR3 protein: CASSQGHRQETQYF

V gene: TRBV4-3
J gene: TRBJ2-6
D gene: -
CDR3 DNA: TGCGCCAGCAGCCAAGATAGTATGGACTACCTCATCTCTGGGGCCAACGTCCTGACTTTC
CDR3 protein: CASSQDSMDYLISGANVLTF